Listed below are T cell receptor beta chains from one sample, sequenced in a study of regulatory T cells in long-lasting Graves disease. TCRdb reprocessed the multiplex PCR reads via MiXCR and lists one record per CDR3 protein. The table lists roughly 560,000 distinct CDR3 sequences, around 13% of them singletons, with over 7% in the top ten. This sample was also put to use in a study of T cells in Graves' hyperthyroidism and ophthalmopathy.

This material consisted of peripheral blood mononuclear cells (PBMCs), taken at new diagnosis, from a patient treated with antithyroid drugs. These receptors came from a woman aged 25 to 39 with Graves disease. Each CDR3 is given with its conserved first and last residue. Fields, in order: D gene, J gene, V gene, clone size, CDR3 DNA, CDR3 protein. A D gene is named only where the DNA matches it firmly. Clone size appears in some rows only: once, few, many, or a class for an expanded clone.

-,TRBJ2-1,TRBV11-3,many,TGTGCCAGCAGCTTAGGGGGGCGGGCCCGGGATGAGCAGTTCTTC,CASSLGGRARDEQFF
-,TRBJ2-1,TRBV3-1,many,TGTGCCAGCAGCCAGATGGGGTACAATGAGCAGTTCTTC,CASSQMGYNEQFF
-,TRBJ1-5,TRBV4-1,-,TGCGCCAGCAGCCAAGATCTGGGGGTCTGGCGCATAAGCAATCAGCCCCAGCATTTT,CASSQDLGVWRISNQPQHF
-,TRBJ1-1,TRBV5-1,many,TGCGCCAGCAGCTTAGGGAAGGACACTGAAGCTTTCTTT,CASSLGKDTEAFF
-,TRBJ2-5,TRBV10-3,many,TGTGCCATCAGTGGCGGGGAAGAGACCCAGTACTTC,CAISGGEETQYF
-,TRBJ2-1,TRBV10-3,many,TGTGCCATCAGTGGCCAGCCAGACTACAATGAGCAGTTCTTC,CAISGQPDYNEQFF
-,TRBJ1-1,TRBV4-2,few,TGTGCCAGCAGCCAACACATCATGAACACTGAAGCTTTCTTT,CASSQHIMNTEAFF
-,TRBJ2-1,TRBV6-1,few,TGTGCCAGTTCGAGGAGGACTTTTGAGCAGTTCTTC,CASSRRTFEQFF
-,TRBJ2-5,TRBV7-9,-,TGTGCCAGCAGCTTCGACAAGGAGACCCAGTACTTC,CASSFDKETQYF
TRBD1,TRBJ1-1,TRBV11-2,few,TGTGCCAGCAGCTTAGAATGGGCGGGACAGGGCGACACTGAAGCTTTCTTT,CASSLEWAGQGDTEAFF
-,TRBJ2-2,TRBV9,-,TGTGCCAGCAGCGCCCAGGGCACCCAAGGGGAGCTGTTTTTT,CASSAQGTQGELFF
-,TRBJ1-5,TRBV28,-,TGTGCCAGCAGTTTATCTGGGACCAGCAATCAGCCCCAGCATTTT,CASSLSGTSNQPQHF
-,TRBJ1-4,TRBV29-1,many,TGCAGCGTCAGGACAGTTGGCGAAAAACTGTTTTTT,CSVRTVGEKLFF
-,TRBJ1-4,TRBV27,-,TGTGCCAGCAGTTTTAGTCAATTTACTACTAATGAAAAACTGTTTTTT,CASSFSQFTTNEKLFF
-,TRBJ1-1,TRBV3-1,-,TGTGCCAGCAGCCAATTACAGGGAAAGAACACTGAAGCTTTCTTT,CASSQLQGKNTEAFF
-,TRBJ1-5,TRBV10-3,many,TGTGCCATCAGTGAGGGGGCAGGGGTTCGGCCCCAGCATTTT,CAISEGAGVRPQHF
-,TRBJ2-3,TRBV29-1,-,TGCAGCGTTGAGGCTTTCACAGATACGCAGTATTTT,CSVEAFTDTQYF
-,TRBJ1-5,TRBV12-3/TRBV12-4,-,TGTGCCAGCAGTCCCCTCTTAGGGGGTGGGAGCAATCAGCCCCAGCATTTT,CASSPLLGGGSNQPQHF
-,TRBJ2-7,TRBV20-1,few,TGCAGTGCTAGAGATTTCTACTCCTACGAGCAGTACTTC,CSARDFYSYEQYF
-,TRBJ1-1,TRBV20-1,many,TGCAGTGCTTTGACACAGGGATGGACTGAAGCTTTCTTT,CSALTQGWTEAFF
TRBD1,TRBJ2-6,TRBV9,few,TGTGCCAGCAGCGTCGCGACAGGGGCTGGGGCCAACGTCCTGACTTTC,CASSVATGAGANVLTF
TRBD2,TRBJ2-7,TRBV28,many,TGTGCCAGCAGTTTGGGTACTAGCGTGATCACCTACGAGCAGTACTTC,CASSLGTSVITYEQYF
-,TRBJ2-5,TRBV28,many,TGTGCCAGCAGTTTGTTGGATGCGGGAGAGACCCAGTACTTC,CASSLLDAGETQYF
TRBD2,TRBJ2-1,TRBV4-3,few,TGCGCCAGCAGCCAAGTTTTCGGGACTACTTACAATGAGCAGTTCTTC,CASSQVFGTTYNEQFF
-,TRBJ2-1,TRBV28,many,TGTGCCAGCAGCGCCCCGACGCATCCTAGGAATGAGCAGTTCTTC,CASSAPTHPRNEQFF
TRBD2,TRBJ2-7,TRBV5-1,many,TGCGCCAGCAGCTTCCTAGCGGGGGTAACCTACGAGCAGTACTTC,CASSFLAGVTYEQYF
-,TRBJ2-5,TRBV13,-,TGTGCCAGCAGCCTACTACCGAGGGGAGAGACCCAGTACTTC,CASSLLPRGETQYF
-,TRBJ2-2,TRBV4-1,-,TGCGCCAGCAGAAGCGGGACAGCCACCGGGGAGCTGTTTTTT,CASRSGTATGELFF
-,TRBJ1-2,TRBV7-9,few,TGTGCCAGCAGCTTAATTGCGTCAGACTATGGCTACACCTTC,CASSLIASDYGYTF
TRBD1,TRBJ2-2,TRBV18,-,TGTGCCAGCTCTCGCATCTCCCCAGGGGGCGCGGACACCGGGGAGCTGTTTTTT,CASSRISPGGADTGELFF
TRBD1,TRBJ1-2,TRBV6-1,few,TGTGCCAGCAGTCGCGACAGGGGTCATGGCTACACCTTC,CASSRDRGHGYTF
-,TRBJ2-1,TRBV11-3,-,TGTGCCAGCGCTTACAGGGCCCGAGGGGTGCAGTTCTTC,CASAYRARGVQFF
-,TRBJ2-1,TRBV19,many,TGTGCCAGTTCCTTGGTCCGGAGGAGTTACAATGAGCAGTTCTTC,CASSLVRRSYNEQFF
-,TRBJ1-2,TRBV5-1,many,TGCGCCAGCAGCCGCTCGACAGAGGGCTACACCTTC,CASSRSTEGYTF
-,TRBJ2-1,TRBV7-2,few,TGTGCCAGCAGCTCTAGCCCAGTGGTCTCCTACAATGAGCAGTTCTTC,CASSSSPVVSYNEQFF
TRBD1,TRBJ1-6,TRBV2,many,TGTGCCAGCAGTCTTGGGACAGGGGGCGGATCACCCCTCCACTTT,CASSLGTGGGSPLHF
TRBD2,TRBJ2-7,TRBV28,many,TGTGCCAGCAGTTTACTAAACGTAGCGGGAGTAGGCGAGCAGTACTTC,CASSLLNVAGVGEQYF